This entry concerns a single T cell receptor (beta chain). The entry originates in a study of cytomegalovirus exposure and HLA in healthy donors. Primers: 60 Vbeta forward and 13 Jbeta reverse. Clones were read by immunoSEQ multiplex PCR, and TCRdb kept only the in-frame ones, dropping some. The sample contains a few hundred thousand clones, 92% of which appear only once. The sequencing input was PBMCs. This TCR derives from a girl between 2 and 10 years old in good health and CMV-seronegative.

The CDR3 DNA follows: TGTGCCAGCAGCTGGGGCGACACTGAAGCTTTCTTT. Its protein is CASSWGDTEAFF. The genes are TRBV11-2 and TRBJ1-1, with a possible D match to TRBD1 (5 bases). This CDR3 comprises 12 residues. The germline V gene has CDR1 SGHAT and CDR2 FQNNGV. The V end lost 4 bases, the J end lost 3 bases, and 6 bases lay between the germline ends. Supplemented by reference TRBV11-2 and TRBJ1-1, the full variable domain reads EAGVAQSPRYKIIEKRQSVAFWCNPISGHATLYWYQQILGQGPKLLIQFQNNGVVDDSQLPKDRFSAERLKGVDSTLKIQPAKLEDSAVYLCASSWGDTEAFFGQGTRLTVV.